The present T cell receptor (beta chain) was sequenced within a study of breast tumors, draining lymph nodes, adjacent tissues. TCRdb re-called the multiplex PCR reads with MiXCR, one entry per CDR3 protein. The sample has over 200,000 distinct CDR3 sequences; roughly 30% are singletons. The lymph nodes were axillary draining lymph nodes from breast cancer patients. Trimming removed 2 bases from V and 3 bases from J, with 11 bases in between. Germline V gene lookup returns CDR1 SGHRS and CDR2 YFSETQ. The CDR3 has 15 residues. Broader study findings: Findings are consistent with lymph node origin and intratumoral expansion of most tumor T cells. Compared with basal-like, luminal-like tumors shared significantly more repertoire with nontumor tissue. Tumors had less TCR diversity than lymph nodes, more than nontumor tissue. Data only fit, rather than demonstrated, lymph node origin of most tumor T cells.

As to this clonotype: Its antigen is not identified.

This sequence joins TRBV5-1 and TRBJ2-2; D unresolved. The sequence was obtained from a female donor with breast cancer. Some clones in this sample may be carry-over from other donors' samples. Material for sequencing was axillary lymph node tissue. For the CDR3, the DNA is TGCGCCAGCAGCTTCCTTATCGGGTACACCGGGGAGCTGTTTTTT. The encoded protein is CASSFLIGYTGELFF.